This T cell receptor beta chain was found in a study of T cell responses to AZD1222 COVID-19 vaccine. Measured with immunoSEQ multiplex PCR; TCRdb has only the in-frame clones, and not every one. Seen here are over 95,000 clones, about 85% observed once, and the top ten hold 2.9%. Of note for this clone: As yet, its antigen is unknown.

Findings and limits, study-wide: At baseline, just 5 or 6 AZD1222 recipients tested seropositive.

This clonotype was obtained from an adult in good health. This specimen was peripheral blood, taken on day 0 of AZD1222 vaccination.

In DNA, the CDR3 is TGTGCCAGCAGGAGAGACAGGGCTGAATATGGCTACACCTTC. This translates into CASRRDRAEYGYTF. V is TRBV2 and J is TRBJ1-2, with 7 bases identical to TRBD1. Germline CDR1 and CDR2: SNHLY and FYNNEI. The junction had 9 bases not matched to a gene; V was cut back by 6 bases and J by 5 bases. The CDR3 loop spans 14 amino acids.